This is a list of T cell receptor beta chains from one sample in a study of blood T cells in healthy people across ages. TCRdb fed the 5' RACE reads into MiXCR, producing one record per CDR3 protein. The sample includes more than 650,000 distinct CDR3 sequences, around 24% of them seen just once. These records were also assigned to another study, of T cells of mothers and their children.

Sequenced: blood. The receptors come from a boy aged 5-17 years in good health. The CDR3 runs from the conserved cysteine through the conserved F or W. D genes are given only for firm matches. Clone size is shown for a subset of rows, as once, few, many or a class of expanded clone.

size	V	D	J	DNA	CDR3
few	TRBV7-8	NA	TRBJ1-5	TGTGCCAGCAGCTTAGAATTGGCGGGGGCAAGAGATCAGCCCCAGCATTTT	CASSLELAGARDQPQHF
few	TRBV7-3	TRBD2	TRBJ2-1	TGTGCCAGCAGCTTAGGTAGCGGGGGGGTCAATGAGCAGTTCTTC	CASSLGSGGVNEQFF
NA	TRBV11-1	TRBD2	TRBJ2-3	TGTGCCAGCAGCTTCCCAAAGCCTACTAGCGGGGGGGCAGTGGAAGATACGCAGTATTTT	CASSFPKPTSGGAVEDTQYF
NA	TRBV12-3/TRBV12-4	NA	TRBJ2-7	TGTGCCAGCAGTCCCGTTGCAGGGGTTGACGAGCAGTACTTC	CASSPVAGVDEQYF
NA	TRBV28	NA	TRBJ1-2	TGTGCCAGCAGTTTAGGGGGCTGGTATGGCTACACCTTC	CASSLGGWYGYTF
few	TRBV29-1	NA	TRBJ2-5	TGCAGCGTTGAGGGGGGCCCTAAAGGAGAGACCCAGTACTTC	CSVEGGPKGETQYF
NA	TRBV29-1	TRBD1	TRBJ2-2	TGCAGCGTTTTTGACAGGGCCGGGGAGCTGTTTTTT	CSVFDRAGELFF
NA	TRBV28	TRBD1	TRBJ1-3	TGTGCCAGCAGGACAGGGAGGTATTCTGGAAACACCATATATTTT	CASRTGRYSGNTIYF
NA	TRBV20-1	NA	TRBJ1-5	TGCAGTGCCAAATACGCGACAGGCAATCAGCCCCAGCATTTT	CSAKYATGNQPQHF
NA	TRBV5-1	NA	TRBJ1-1	TGCGCCAGCAGCTTGGTGGGGGTAGTGAACACTGAAGCTTTCTTT	CASSLVGVVNTEAFF
many	TRBV9	NA	TRBJ1-2	TGTGCCAGCAGCCTACAGGGTACCTATGGCTACACCTTC	CASSLQGTYGYTF
NA	TRBV2	NA	TRBJ2-5	TGTGCCAGCAGTCCGGGGCAGCCGGAGACCCAGTACTTC	CASSPGQPETQYF
NA	TRBV3-1	TRBD2	TRBJ2-7	TGTGCCAGCAGCCTCAGAGCGGGGGACGAGCAGTACTTC	CASSLRAGDEQYF
NA	TRBV11-1	NA	TRBJ1-1	TGTGCCAGCAGCTTAAATGGGGGATTGAACACTGAAGCTTTCTTT	CASSLNGGLNTEAFF